The following is a T cell receptor beta chain sequence with its context. As yet, its antigen is unknown. Amplified regions were TCR beta CDR3 sequences from RNA transcripts. RT-PCR in the first round (using the HTBI primer set) targeted the TCR CDR3. MiXCR, applied by TCRdb to the multiplex PCR reads, yields one record per CDR3 protein. The table has hundreds of thousands of distinct CDR3 sequences, about 15% seen once. Subjects with ophthalmopathy showed a Clinical Activity Score no lower than 3, a NOSPECS grade no lower than 4, and a duration shorter than 3 months. Exclusion of a patient resulted from uncontrolled infection, other autoimmune disease, pregnancy or lactation. This record comes from a study of T cells in Graves' hyperthyroidism and ophthalmopathy. General study results and limits: Blood also showed most of the thyroid clonotypes that were expanded above 0.001. A model of 13 V-J features distinguished ophthalmopathy from stable hyperthyroidism.

The CDR3 sequence is 15 residues long. Germline CDR1 is SEHNR and CDR2 is FQNEAQ (reference sequence). The trim removed 5 bases at V and 3 bases at J, leaving 8 bases unmatched. What was sequenced was blood. The rearrangement links TRBV7-9 to TRBJ2-3; TRBD2 aligns across 7 bases. This TCR was sampled from a man aged 18 to 30 with Graves' ophthalmopathy. The CDR3 protein is CASSPWGGWTDTQYF. CDR3 nucleotides: TGTGCCAGCAGCCCCTGGGGGGGGTGGACAGATACGCAGTATTTT. Full variable domain (remainder filled in from reference TRBV7-9 and TRBJ2-3): DTGVSQNPRHKITKRGQNVTFRCDPISEHNRLYWYRQTLGQGPEFLTYFQNEAQLEKSRLLSDRFSAERPKGSFSTLEIQRTEQGDSAMYLCASSPWGGWTDTQYFGPGTRLTVL.